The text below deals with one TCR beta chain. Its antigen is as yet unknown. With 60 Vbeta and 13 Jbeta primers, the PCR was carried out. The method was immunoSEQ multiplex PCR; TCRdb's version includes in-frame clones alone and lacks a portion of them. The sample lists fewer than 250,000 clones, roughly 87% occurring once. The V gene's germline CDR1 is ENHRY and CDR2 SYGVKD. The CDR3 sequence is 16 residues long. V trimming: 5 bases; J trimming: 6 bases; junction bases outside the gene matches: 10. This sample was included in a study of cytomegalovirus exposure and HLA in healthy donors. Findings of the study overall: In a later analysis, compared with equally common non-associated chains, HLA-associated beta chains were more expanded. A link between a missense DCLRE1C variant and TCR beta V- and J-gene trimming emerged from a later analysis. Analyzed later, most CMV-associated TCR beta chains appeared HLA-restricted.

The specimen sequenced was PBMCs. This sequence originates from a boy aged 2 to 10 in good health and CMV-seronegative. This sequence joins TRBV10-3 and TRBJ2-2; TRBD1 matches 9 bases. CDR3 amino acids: CAISLQGALVAGELFF. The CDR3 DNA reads TGTGCCATCAGTTTACAGGGGGCGTTAGTTGCCGGGGAGCTGTTTTTT.